These 32 T cell receptor beta chains originate from one sample sequenced in a study of blood T cell repertoires in COVID-19. Sequenced by immunoSEQ multiplex PCR; TCRdb stores in-frame clones only, minus some. Of more than 30,000 clones in the sample, over 75% are singletons; the top ten hold more than 12%. Sequencing used peripheral blood. These receptors all come from a man aged 55-75 years with active COVID-19.

The chain has TRBV4-3 and TRBJ2-3, with 14 bases aligning to TRBD2. With V trimmed by 1 base and J by 1 base, 4 bases remained unmatched. CDR3 length: 18 amino acids. Germline V CDR1 and CDR2: LGHNA, YSLEER. CDR3 residues: CASSQGLGLAGGTDTQYF. The CDR3 coding sequence is TGCGCCAGCAGCCAAGGCCTGGGACTAGCGGGAGGCACAGATACGCAGTATTTT.

The V gene is TRBV4-1, the J gene TRBJ2-2; maybe TRBD2 (5 bases). CDR1 is MGHRA, CDR2 YSYEKL, per germline. The CDR3 length is 14 residues. Trimming removed 8 bases at V and 3 bases at J, with 13 bases between. The CDR3 is CASRLTMDTGELFF. The CDR3 DNA reads TGCGCCAGCCGGCTGACTATGGACACCGGGGAGCTGTTTTTT.

The J gene is TRBJ2-4, the V gene TRBV10-3; TRBD1 agrees at 7 bases. V trimming: 5 bases; J trimming: 9 bases; junction bases outside the gene matches: 7. The length of the CDR3 is 13 residues. Germline V gene lookup returns CDR1 ENHRY and CDR2 SYGVKD. The CDR3 nucleotides read TGTGCCATCAGTAGACAGGGATATGGCATTCAGTACTTC. Encoded protein: CAISRQGYGIQYF.

This chain connects TRBV19 to TRBJ2-2; TRBD2 agrees at 11 bases. Per germline, CDR1 LNHDA and CDR2 SQIVND (reference sequence). V was clipped by 6 bases and J by 8 bases; unmatched bases: 11. The CDR3 runs 16 residues. In DNA form, the CDR3 reads TGTGCCAGTAGCTCGGTAGCGGGAGGGCCGGGAGGGGAGCTGTTTTTT. Translating it yields CASSSVAGGPGGELFF.

V usage is TRBV7-3 and J usage is TRBJ2-5; maybe TRBD2 (5 bases). Trimming removed 3 bases from V and 5 bases from J, with 16 bases in between. Germline CDR1 reads SGHTA; CDR2 reads FQGTGA. The CDR3 consists of 15 residues. CDR3 protein: CASSLGLALGETQYF. The CDR3 region has the DNA TGTGCCAGCAGCTTGGGATTAGCGCTTGGGGAGACCCAGTACTTC.

The chain employs TRBV9 and TRBJ2-7; the match to TRBD1 covers 9 bases. The CDR3 sequence is 16 residues long. The germline V gene has CDR1 SGDLS and CDR2 YYNGEE. Germline trimming cut 5 bases from V and 2 bases from J; bases unmatched to any gene: 11. The CDR3 spells CASSLSPGQGPYEQYF. In DNA, the CDR3 is TGTGCCAGCAGTCTCTCCCCGGGACAGGGACCCTACGAGCAGTACTTC.

The CDR3 nucleotides are TGTGCCAGCAGCCGGGACTTCCTCGATGAGCAGTTCTTC. It yields the protein CASSRDFLDEQFF. J is TRBJ2-1 and V is TRBV7-8; weak D call: TRBD2 (6 bases). Trimming pared 5 bases from V and 8 bases from J, leaving 13 bases between. Germline values: CDR1 SGHVS, CDR2 FQNEAQ. CDR3 size: 13 residues.

The V call is TRBV4-2, the J call TRBJ1-5; 10 nucleotides match TRBD1. Germline loops: CDR1 LGHNA, CDR2 YNFKEQ. Losses at the gene ends were 4 bases for V and 5 bases for J; bases not matched to a gene: 2. The CDR3 is 14 residues long. As DNA, the CDR3 is TGTGCCAGCAGCCCGGACAGGGGGTATCAGCCCCAGCATTTT. This sequence encodes CASSPDRGYQPQHF.

The V and J genes are TRBV9 and TRBJ2-3; 7 bases map to TRBD2. J lost 3 bases, V lost 2 bases, and 9 bases had no gene match. CDR3 length: 16 residues. CDR1 and CDR2 from the germline V gene are SGDLS and YYNGEE. CDR3 DNA sequence: TGTGCCAGCAGCGTGAGGGCGGGAGACTTAACAGATACGCAGTATTTT. The encoded protein is CASSVRAGDLTDTQYF.

The V call is TRBV3-1 (or the pseudogene TRBV3-2), the J call TRBJ2-5; 13 bases align to TRBD2. Unmatched junction bases numbered 3, after V lost 3 bases and J lost 5 bases. The CDR3 contains 15 residues. Germline-derived CDR1 and CDR2 are LGHDT and YNNKEL (reference sequence). CDR3 protein: CASSQTSGGYETQYF. CDR3 DNA: TGTGCCAGCAGCCAGACTAGCGGGGGGTACGAGACCCAGTACTTC.

This chain joins TRBV10-1 and TRBJ1-1, with TRBD1 as a possible D gene (6 bases). Germline CDR1 reads WNHNN; CDR2 reads SYGVQD (reference sequence). CDR3 size: 10 residues. Trimming cost V 2 bases and J 11 bases, with 6 bases left between them. The CDR3 here is CASSEGGAFF. The DNA of the CDR3 is TGCGCCAGCAGTGAGGGGGGCGCTTTCTTT.

The chain has TRBV9 and TRBJ1-6; maybe TRBD1 (6 bases). The CDR3 totals 14 residues. Looked up from germline, CDR1 is SGDLS and CDR2 is YYNGEE. The ends were cut back, 7 bases at V and 5 bases at J, with 13 bases in the middle. The DNA for the CDR3 is TGTGCCAGCTGCAGGGGCCCAGATAATTCACCCCTCCACTTT. Translation: CASCRGPDNSPLHF.

The rearrangement joins TRBV20-1 to TRBJ1-4; 10 nucleotides agree with TRBD1. The CDR3 runs 15 residues. CDR1 is DFQATT and CDR2 is SNEGSKA in the germline V gene (reference sequence). After removal of 3 bases from V and 9 bases from J, the junction contained 10 bases not matched to a gene. The CDR3 reads CSASHTRQGAQKLFF. The CDR3 DNA is TGCAGTGCTAGTCACACAAGACAGGGGGCGCAAAAACTGTTTTTT.

V is TRBV2 and J is TRBJ1-6, with 10 positions matching TRBD1. The CDR3 runs 16 residues. V lost 5 bases to trimming and J lost 7 bases; unmatched junction nucleotides: 8. Germline CDR1 SNHLY, CDR2 FYNNEI. The CDR3 sequence: CASSPGQGSVNSPLHF. CDR3 bases: TGTGCCAGCAGTCCGGGACAGGGGTCAGTCAATTCACCCCTCCACTTT.

The rearrangement uses TRBV6-2 or TRBV6-3 and TRBJ1-5; 8 bases are a match to TRBD1. CDR3 length: 20 residues. From germline, CDR1 is MNHEY and CDR2 SVGEGT. The V segment lost 2 bases and the J segment 2 bases; nucleotides outside the gene matches: 17. The CDR3 protein is CASSYLSDRVGSGGNQPQHF. In DNA, the CDR3 is TGTGCCAGCAGTTACCTCTCGGACAGGGTAGGGTCTGGCGGCAATCAGCCCCAGCATTTT.

V is TRBV20-1 and J is TRBJ2-7; D is unclear. The V gene lost 6 bases and the J gene lost 2 bases, with 8 bases spanning the gap. There are 11 residues in the CDR3. Germline V gene lookup returns CDR1 DFQATT and CDR2 SNEGSKA (reference sequence). CDR3 bases: TGCAGTGCAGTGCCGGCCTACGAGCAGTACTTC. Translation gives CSAVPAYEQYF.

V usage is TRBV18 and J usage is TRBJ1-1; no clear D. The CDR3 loop spans 14 amino acids. Trimming shortened V by 6 bases and J by 1 base, and 12 bases separated the two germline ends. Germline lookup yields CDR1 KGHSH and CDR2 LQKENI. CDR3 sequence reads: CASSPVGSNTEAFF. Here the CDR3 DNA reads TGTGCCAGCTCCCCGGTCGGGTCGAACACTGAAGCTTTCTTT.

J is TRBJ1-2 and V is TRBV29-1, with 9 bases that match TRBD1. V dropped 4 bases and J dropped 6; count of bases not matched to a gene: 3. The CDR3 is 12 amino acids. Germline values: CDR1 SQVTM, CDR2 ANQGSEA. The CDR3 here is CSVGDRADGYTF. The CDR3 region has the DNA TGCAGCGTTGGGGACAGGGCTGATGGCTACACCTTC.

V gene TRBV2 combines with J gene TRBJ2-7; possible D gene TRBD2, 6 bases. V lost 6 bases and J lost 5, with 14 bases in between. The CDR3 sequence is 13 residues long. Germline-derived CDR1 and CDR2 are SNHLY and FYNNEI. The CDR3 DNA reads TGTGCCAGCAGCCTGGAGGGCGTCCACGAGCAGTACTTC. Protein: CASSLEGVHEQYF.

V is TRBV6-5 and J is TRBJ1-4; D gene uncertain. This CDR3 region has 13 residues. Germline V lookup: CDR1 MNHEY, CDR2 SVGAGI. The ends were cut back, 4 bases at V and 8 bases at J, with 11 bases in the middle. The CDR3, as DNA: TGTGCCAGCAGTTTCGGTGGTAGAGAAAAACTGTTTTTT. Protein product: CASSFGGREKLFF.

The chain carries TRBV5-4 and TRBJ2-5, with 8 bases aligning to TRBD1. Germline V CDR1 and CDR2: SGHNT, YYREEE (reference sequence). The V and J ends lost 5 bases and 0 bases, in that order; junction bases with no gene match: 9. The CDR3 is 16 amino acids. CDR3 coding DNA: TGTGCCAGCAGTCGGGGGACAGGAGGGAACCAAGAGACCCAGTACTTC. As protein: CASSRGTGGNQETQYF.

This rearrangement joins TRBV7-9 to TRBJ2-1; 7 nucleotides line up with TRBD1. Germline CDR1 is SEHNR and CDR2 is FQNEAQ (reference sequence). The CDR3 spans 16 residues. Trimming took 8 bases from V and 0 from J; bases not matched to a gene: 10. CDR3 sequence reads: CASGRQGYSSYNEQFF. Written as DNA, the CDR3 is TGTGCCAGCGGCCGACAGGGTTATAGCTCCTACAATGAGCAGTTCTTC.

The chain recombines TRBV9 with TRBJ2-1; 8 nucleotides match TRBD2. This CDR3 is built from 15 residues. V lost 0 bases to trimming and J lost 6 bases; unmatched junction nucleotides: 5. Germline V gives CDR1 SGDLS, CDR2 YYNGEE. The CDR3 here is CASSVELAGLNEQFF. In nucleotides, the CDR3 is TGTGCCAGCAGCGTAGAGTTAGCGGGACTCAATGAGCAGTTCTTC.

This rearrangement joins TRBV6-6 to TRBJ2-2; 11 nucleotides match TRBD2. The CDR3 covers 16 residues. Germline CDR1 MNHNY, CDR2 SVGAGI (reference sequence). With 6 bases clipped from V and 6 bases from J, the junction kept 9 bases outside the gene matches. The CDR3 spells CASRFTSGSAAGELFF. The DNA for the CDR3 is TGTGCCAGCAGATTTACTAGCGGGAGTGCGGCCGGGGAGCTGTTTTTT.

The chain carries TRBV3-1 (or the pseudogene TRBV3-2) and TRBJ1-6; D perhaps matches TRBD1 (6 bases). The CDR3 runs to 14 residues. The V end lost 6 bases, the J end lost 5 bases, and 11 bases lay between the germline ends. Germline CDR1 LGHDT, CDR2 YNNKEL (reference sequence). The CDR3 DNA reads TGTGCCAGCAGACACAGGGTGGATAATTCACCCCTCCACTTT. It encodes CASRHRVDNSPLHF.

The CDR3 region has the DNA TGCGCCAGCAGCCAAGATCTCGCTAGCGGGGCAAGCTCCTACGAGCAGTACTTC. It yields the protein CASSQDLASGASSYEQYF. This sequence joins TRBV4-3 and TRBJ2-7; 9 bases align to TRBD2. This CDR3 has 18 residues. With 0 bases clipped from V and 0 bases from J, the junction kept 9 bases outside the gene matches. Germline loops: CDR1 LGHNA, CDR2 YSLEER.

This clone was seen just once. The rearrangement links TRBV18 to TRBJ1-1; no definite D call. Per the germline V gene, CDR1 is KGHSH and CDR2 is LQKENI. V was trimmed by 0 bases and J by 1 base, leaving 12 bases between them. The CDR3 sequence is 16 residues long. CDR3 loop: CASSPPMTTQNTEAFF. CDR3 sequence (DNA): TGTGCCAGCTCACCACCAATGACTACACAGAACACTGAAGCTTTCTTT.

This chain joins TRBV10-2 and TRBJ2-7, with 7 nucleotides matching TRBD1. After removal of 5 bases from V and 6 bases from J, the junction contained 7 bases not matched to a gene. Germline CDR1 WSHSY, CDR2 SAAADI. The CDR3 loop spans 13 amino acids. The CDR3 loop is CASSRQGRSEQYF. The CDR3 region has the DNA TGCGCCAGCAGTCGACAGGGTAGGAGCGAGCAGTACTTC.

The chain is built from TRBV6-2 or TRBV6-3 and TRBJ2-2; 14 bases map to TRBD2. The CDR3 runs 16 residues. V lost 2 bases, J lost 7 bases, and 3 bases stayed unmatched. From germline, CDR1 is MNHEY and CDR2 SVGEGT. The CDR3 sequence is CASSYGTSGGNGELFF. The DNA for the CDR3 is TGTGCCAGCAGTTACGGGACTAGCGGGGGAAACGGGGAGCTGTTTTTT.

The V call is TRBV7-8, the J call TRBJ2-7; 7 bases line up with TRBD2. Germline V gene lookup returns CDR1 SGHVS and CDR2 FQNEAQ. CDR3 length: 15 amino acids. With V trimmed by 3 bases and J by 6 bases, 11 bases remained unmatched. This CDR3 reads CASSFRGLVSGEQYF. Here the CDR3 DNA reads TGTGCCAGCAGCTTCAGAGGACTAGTTTCTGGCGAGCAGTACTTC.

This clone came up once. The chain links TRBV24-1 to TRBJ2-7; possible D gene TRBD1, 6 bases. From germline, CDR1 is KGHDR and CDR2 SFDVKD. The CDR3 is made up of 18 amino acids. The V gene lost 0 bases and the J gene lost 2 bases, with 19 bases spanning the gap. The CDR3, as DNA: TGTGCCACCAGTGATTTGCCCGGACAGACTAACACTACCTACGAGCAGTACTTC. Translation gives CATSDLPGQTNTTYEQYF.

The chain combines TRBV29-1 with TRBJ2-7; D call uncertain. The CDR3 is made up of 11 amino acids. The germline CDR1 and CDR2 sequences are SQVTM and ANQGSEA. V lost 5 bases, J lost 0 bases, and 5 bases lay in between. The CDR3 loop is CSVTVSYEQYF. As DNA, the CDR3 is TGCAGCGTTACTGTCTCCTACGAGCAGTACTTC.